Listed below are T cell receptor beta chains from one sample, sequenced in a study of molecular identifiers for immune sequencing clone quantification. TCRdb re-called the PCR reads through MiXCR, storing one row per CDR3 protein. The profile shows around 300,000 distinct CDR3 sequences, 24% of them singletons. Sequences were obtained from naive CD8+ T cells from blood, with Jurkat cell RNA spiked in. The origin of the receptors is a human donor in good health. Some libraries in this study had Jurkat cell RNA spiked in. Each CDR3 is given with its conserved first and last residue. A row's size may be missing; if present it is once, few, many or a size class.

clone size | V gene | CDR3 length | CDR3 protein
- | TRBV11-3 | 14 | CASSARDGYNEQFF
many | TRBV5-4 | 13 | CASRKTDTGELFF
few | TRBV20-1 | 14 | CSARKGHLTYEQYF
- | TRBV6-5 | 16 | CASSSDSGGPQATQYF
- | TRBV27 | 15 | CASSLSGSLSYEQYF
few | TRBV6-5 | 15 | CASSYGAGLTDTQYF
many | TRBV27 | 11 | CASSDQETQYF
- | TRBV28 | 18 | CASSTKNLLAGRSYEQYF
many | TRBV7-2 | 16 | CASSATGPTMTDTQYF
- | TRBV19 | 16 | CASRLRGGGGLETQYF
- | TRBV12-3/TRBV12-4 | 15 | CASRGTGAANQPQHF
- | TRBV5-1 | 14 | CTSSLGLALDEQFF
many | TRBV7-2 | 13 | CASSLALGGEQFF
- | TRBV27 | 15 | CASSLTGGLIYEQYF
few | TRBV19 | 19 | CASSIDLAKRQEFTDTQYF
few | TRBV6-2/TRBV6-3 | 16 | CASSLFAGGEAGELFF
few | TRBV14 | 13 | CASSQTRTYGYTF
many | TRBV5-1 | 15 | CASSAGQGANTEAFF
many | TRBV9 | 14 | CASSPPVAQETQYF
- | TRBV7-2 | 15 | CTSSHGLAASYEQYF
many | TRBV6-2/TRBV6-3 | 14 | CASRLDRGPTEAFF
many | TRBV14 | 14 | CASSQVGSGNTIYF
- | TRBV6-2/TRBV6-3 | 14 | CASSQTGMMETQYF
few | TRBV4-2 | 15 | CASSQETGAGQPQHF
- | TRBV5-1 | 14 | CASSFRDRGDEQYF
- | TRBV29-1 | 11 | CSVNVGRELFF
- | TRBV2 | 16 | CASSEGRGTTNEKLFF
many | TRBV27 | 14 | CASSFRTGGYEQYF
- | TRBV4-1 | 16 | CASSQGTGLTTDTQYF
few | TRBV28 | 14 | CASSFQGRTDTQYF
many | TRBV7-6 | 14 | CASSPRSGTDTQYF
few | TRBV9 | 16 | CASSPSGSGTNTEAFF
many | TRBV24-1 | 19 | CATSDFWDRNSHWSNTIYF
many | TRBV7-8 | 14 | CASSGGRSYNEQFF
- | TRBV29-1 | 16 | CSVEDAGAQGTGELFF
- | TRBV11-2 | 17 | CASRRLAGRTSTDTQYF
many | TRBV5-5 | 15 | CASSLEGYSTDTQYF
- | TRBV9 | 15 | CASSVDQNSEETQYF
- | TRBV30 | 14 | CAWSGPGLNYEQYF
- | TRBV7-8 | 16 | CASSSGTSVGNQPQHF
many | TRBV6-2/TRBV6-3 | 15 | CASSYTGQEVPEAFF
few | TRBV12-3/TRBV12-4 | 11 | CASSTVSEQFF
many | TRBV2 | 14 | CASSGTGSQETQYF
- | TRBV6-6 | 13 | CATLDRTNYEQYF
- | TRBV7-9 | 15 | CASSLAPDRATEAFF
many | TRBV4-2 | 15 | CASSQVPGGIYEQYF
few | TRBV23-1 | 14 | CASSQFEGAYEQYF
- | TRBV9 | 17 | CASSVVAPSSVANVLTF
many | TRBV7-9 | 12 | CASSSAGTEAFF
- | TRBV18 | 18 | CASRRDRGSVGSVNIQYF
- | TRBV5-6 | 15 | CASSPPISFTDTQYF
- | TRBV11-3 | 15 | CAITVAGACPYEQYF
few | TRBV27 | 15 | CASSPSWGAPYEQYF
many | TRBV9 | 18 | CASTPWASGSPPPDTQYF